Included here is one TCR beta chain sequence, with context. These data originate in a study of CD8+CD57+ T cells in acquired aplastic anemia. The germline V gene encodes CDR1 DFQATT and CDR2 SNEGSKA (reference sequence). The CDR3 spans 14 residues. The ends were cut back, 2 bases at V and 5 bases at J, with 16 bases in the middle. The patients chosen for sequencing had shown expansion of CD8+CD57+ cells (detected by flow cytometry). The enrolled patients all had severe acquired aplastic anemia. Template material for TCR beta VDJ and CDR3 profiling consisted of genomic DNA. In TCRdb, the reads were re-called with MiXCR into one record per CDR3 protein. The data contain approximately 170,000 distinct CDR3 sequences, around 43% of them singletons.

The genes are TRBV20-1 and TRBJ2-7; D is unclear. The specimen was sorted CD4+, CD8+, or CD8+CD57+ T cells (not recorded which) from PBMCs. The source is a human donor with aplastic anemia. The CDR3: CSARKVTLAHEQYF. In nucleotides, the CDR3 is TGCAGTGCTAGAAAAGTCACTCTCGCTCACGAGCAGTACTTC.